The 9 T cell receptor beta chains below all came from one sample that was sequenced in a study of T cell repertoires in cytomegalovirus infection. TCRdb processed the reads anew with MiXCR; each CDR3 protein has one entry. The table records roughly 600,000 distinct CDR3 sequences, less than 25% of them present only once. Source material: CD8+ T cells from PBMCs. The receptors were gathered from a human donor in good health (CMV status not recorded). Some clones in this sample may be carry-over from other donors' samples.

This chain joins TRBV20-1 and TRBJ1-2; D is ambiguous. From germline, CDR1 is DFQATT and CDR2 SNEGSKA (reference sequence). This CDR3 contains 13 residues. V gave up 0 bases and J gave up 8 bases, with 13 bases separating them. The CDR3 spells CSARDAGLYGYTF. In nucleotides, the CDR3 is TGCAGTGCTAGAGACGCAGGTCTCTACGGCTACACCTTC.

This clonotype occurred many times. CDR3 protein: CASSSGPGFHNSPLHF. CDR3 nucleotide sequence: TGTGCCAGCTCCTCGGGGCCGGGTTTCCATAATTCACCCCTCCACTTT. This chain connects TRBV6-6 to TRBJ1-6; TRBD1 is a possible D gene (5 bases). The CDR3 consists of 16 residues. Germline assignment: CDR1 MNHNY and CDR2 SVGAGI (reference sequence). V was cut by 8 bases and J by 5 bases, with 19 bases left in between.

In this sample, this clonotype turned up a few times. The rearrangement uses TRBV14 and TRBJ2-1, with D perhaps matching TRBD1 (5 bases). With 4 bases removed from V and 7 bases from J, the gap between germline ends came to 20 bases. The germline V gene has CDR1 SGHDN and CDR2 FVKESK. CDR3 length: 16 residues. CDR3 DNA sequence: TGTGCCAGCAGCCTTAAAAGATATCCAGGGATTAATGAGCAGTTCTTC. Translated: CASSLKRYPGINEQFF.

V usage is TRBV9 and J usage is TRBJ1-1, with TRBD1 matching over 9 bases. The CDR3 runs to 18 residues. V lost 3 bases to trimming and J lost 2 bases; unmatched junction nucleotides: 14. The germline CDR1 and CDR2 sequences are SGDLS and YYNGEE. The CDR3 reads CASSGPRDRALLNTEAFF. The CDR3 DNA sequence: TGTGCCAGCAGCGGACCCCGGGACAGGGCGCTACTTAACACTGAAGCTTTCTTT. Based on the CDR3 plus reference TRBV9 and TRBJ1-1, the full variable domain is DSGVTQTPKHLITATGQRVTLRCSPRSGDLSVYWYQQSLDQGLQFLIQYYNGEERAKGNILERFSAQQFPDLHSELNLSSLELGDSALYFCASSGPRDRALLNTEAFFGQGTRLTVV.

This clonotype was found many times. The chain uses TRBV12-3 or TRBV12-4 and TRBJ2-1, with 14 nucleotides matching TRBD2. The V segment lost 1 base and the J segment 6 bases; nucleotides outside the gene matches: 11. CDR3 length: 19 amino acids. The CDR3 protein is CASSLGLAGGRPAGNEQFF. The CDR3 DNA sequence: TGTGCCAGCAGTTTAGGACTAGCGGGGGGGCGGCCTGCAGGCAATGAGCAGTTCTTC.

The chain carries TRBV4-1 and TRBJ2-7, with D maybe TRBD1 (6 bases). CDR1 and CDR2 (germline): MGHRA, YSYEKL. The CDR3 loop spans 15 amino acids. Trimming pared 0 bases from V and 4 bases from J, leaving 13 bases between. The CDR3 nucleotides are TGCGCCAGCAGCCAAGATGGGGGACAATATTACGAGCAGTACTTC. As protein: CASSQDGGQYYEQYF.

This clonotype was picked up many times. V and J are TRBV7-6 and TRBJ2-7; D is possibly TRBD2 (6 bases). V dropped 1 base and J dropped 3 bases, with 7 bases sitting between them. CDR3 length: 13 residues. Germline V gene data show CDR1 as SGHVS and CDR2 as FNYEAQ. Written as DNA, the CDR3 is TGTGCCAGCAGCTTAGGGGGGGACTACGAGCAGTACTTC. As protein: CASSLGGDYEQYF. Variable domain in full (rest from reference TRBV7-6 and TRBJ2-7): GAGVSQSPRYKVTKRGQDVALRCDPISGHVSLYWYRQALGQGPEFLTYFNYEAQQDKSGLPNDRFSAERPEGSISTLTIQRTEQRDSAMYRCASSLGGDYEQYFGPGTRLTVT.

The chain couples TRBV29-1 to TRBJ2-1, with D hard to call. This CDR3 spans 15 amino acids. V dropped 0 bases and J dropped 0 bases, with 9 bases sitting between them. CDR1 and CDR2 (germline): SQVTM, ANQGSEA. The CDR3 loop is CSVEEGLYSYNEQFF. CDR3 nucleotide sequence: TGCAGCGTTGAAGAAGGGTTATACTCCTACAATGAGCAGTTCTTC.

This clonotype has just a few counts. V gene TRBV5-5 combines with J gene TRBJ1-6; a weak D match, TRBD1 (5 bases). The germline V gene encodes CDR1 SGHKS and CDR2 YYEKEE (reference sequence). V was shortened by 4 bases and J by 4 bases, with 12 bases between the two germline ends. CDR3 length: 15 residues. CDR3 DNA sequence: TGTGCCAGCAGCCCTGGGACTTCGTATAATTCACCCCTCCACTTT. Amino acid sequence: CASSPGTSYNSPLHF.